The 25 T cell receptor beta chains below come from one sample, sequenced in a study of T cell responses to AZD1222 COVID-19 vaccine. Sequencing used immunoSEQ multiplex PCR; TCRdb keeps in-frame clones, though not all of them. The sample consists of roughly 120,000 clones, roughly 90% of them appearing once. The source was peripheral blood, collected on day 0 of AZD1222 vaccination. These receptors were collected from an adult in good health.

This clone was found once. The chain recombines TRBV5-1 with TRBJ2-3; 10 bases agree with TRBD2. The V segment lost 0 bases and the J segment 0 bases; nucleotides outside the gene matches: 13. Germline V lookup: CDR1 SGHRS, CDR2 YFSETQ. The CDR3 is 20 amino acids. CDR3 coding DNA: TGCGCCAGCAGCTTGGGGGTCCTAGCGGGAGCCGGAGGGAGCACAGATACGCAGTATTTT. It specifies CASSLGVLAGAGGSTDTQYF.

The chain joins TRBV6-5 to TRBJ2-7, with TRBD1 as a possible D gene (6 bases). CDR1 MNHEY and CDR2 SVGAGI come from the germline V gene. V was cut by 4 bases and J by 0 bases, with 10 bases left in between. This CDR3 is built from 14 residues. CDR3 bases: TGTGCCAGCAGTTCCGGGACACTCTCCTACGAGCAGTACTTC. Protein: CASSSGTLSYEQYF.

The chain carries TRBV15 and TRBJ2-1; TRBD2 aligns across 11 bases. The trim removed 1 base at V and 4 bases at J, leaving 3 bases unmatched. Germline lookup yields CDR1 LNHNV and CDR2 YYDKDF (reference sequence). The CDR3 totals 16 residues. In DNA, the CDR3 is TGTGCCACCAGCAGAGGAATAGCGGGAGGGTACAATGAGCAGTTCTTC. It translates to CATSRGIAGGYNEQFF.

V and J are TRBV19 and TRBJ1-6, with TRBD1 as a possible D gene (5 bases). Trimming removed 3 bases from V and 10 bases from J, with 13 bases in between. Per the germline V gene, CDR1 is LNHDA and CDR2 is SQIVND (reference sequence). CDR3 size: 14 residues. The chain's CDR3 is CASSIVGGESPLHF. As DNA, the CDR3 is TGTGCCAGTAGTATTGTCGGGGGAGAGTCACCCCTCCACTTT.

This CDR3 is CASSYAEQPQHF. Written as DNA, the CDR3 is TGTGCCAGCAGTTATGCAGAGCAGCCCCAGCATTTT. V is TRBV6-2 or TRBV6-3 and J is TRBJ1-5, with no clear D. CDR3 length equals 12 residues. With 3 bases removed from V and 7 bases from J, the gap between germline ends came to 7 bases. Germline CDR1 MNHEY, CDR2 SVGEGT.

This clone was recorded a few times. This chain's CDR3 is CAIGPEGGRRQPQHF. CDR3 in DNA: TGTGCCATCGGCCCAGAAGGGGGTCGACGGCAGCCCCAGCATTTT. The chain uses TRBV10-3 and TRBJ1-5, with D tentatively TRBD1 (6 bases). Trimming stripped 8 bases from V and 7 bases from J, with 21 bases between. The CDR3 is 15 amino acids. Germline CDR1 ENHRY, CDR2 SYGVKD.

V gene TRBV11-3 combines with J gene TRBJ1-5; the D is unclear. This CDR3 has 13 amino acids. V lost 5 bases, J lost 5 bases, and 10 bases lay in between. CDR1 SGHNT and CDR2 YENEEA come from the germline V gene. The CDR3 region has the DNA TGTGCCAGCAGCCTAACAGATTATCAGCCCCAGCATTTT. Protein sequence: CASSLTDYQPQHF.

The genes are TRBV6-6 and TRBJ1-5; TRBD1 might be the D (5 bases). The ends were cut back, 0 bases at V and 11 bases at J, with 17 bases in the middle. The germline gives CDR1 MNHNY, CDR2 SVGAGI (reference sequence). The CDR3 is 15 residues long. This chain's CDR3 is CASSYSAGSTQAQHF. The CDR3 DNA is TGTGCCAGCAGTTACTCGGCAGGGTCCACCCAAGCCCAGCATTTT.

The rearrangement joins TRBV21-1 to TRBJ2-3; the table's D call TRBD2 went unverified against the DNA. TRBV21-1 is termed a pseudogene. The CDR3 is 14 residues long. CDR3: CASSSGRATDTQYF. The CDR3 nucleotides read TGTGCCAGCAGCAGCGGGAGGGCCACAGATACGCAGTATTTT.

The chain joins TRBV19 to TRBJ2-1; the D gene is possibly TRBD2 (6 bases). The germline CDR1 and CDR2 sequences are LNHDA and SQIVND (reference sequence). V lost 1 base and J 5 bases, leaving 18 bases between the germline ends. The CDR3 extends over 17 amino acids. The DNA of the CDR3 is TGTGCCAGTAGTATAGCACGGTCCGGGAGTATCAACAATGAGCAGTTCTTC. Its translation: CASSIARSGSINNEQFF.

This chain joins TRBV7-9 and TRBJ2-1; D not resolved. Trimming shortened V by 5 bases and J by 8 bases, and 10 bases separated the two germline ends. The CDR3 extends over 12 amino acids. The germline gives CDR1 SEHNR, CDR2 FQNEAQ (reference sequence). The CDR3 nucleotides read TGTGCCAGCAGCCCCTCAAGCGATGAGCAGTTCTTC. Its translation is CASSPSSDEQFF.

CDR3 nucleotide sequence: TGTGCCAGCAGCCCCCGGGACAGGGGGGTAGAGGAGCAGTACTTC. Translating gives CASSPRDRGVEEQYF. The chain has TRBV7-9 and TRBJ2-7, with 11 bases that match TRBD1. The length of the CDR3 is 15 residues. V lost 5 bases, J lost 7 bases, and 10 bases stayed unmatched. The V gene's germline CDR1 is SEHNR and CDR2 FQNEAQ (reference sequence).

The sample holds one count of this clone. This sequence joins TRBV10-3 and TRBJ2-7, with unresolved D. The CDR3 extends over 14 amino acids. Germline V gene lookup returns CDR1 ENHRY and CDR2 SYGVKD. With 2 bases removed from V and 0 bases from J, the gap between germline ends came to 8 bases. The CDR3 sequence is CAISEPGGSYEQYF. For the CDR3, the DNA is TGTGCCATCAGTGAGCCCGGTGGCTCCTACGAGCAGTACTTC.

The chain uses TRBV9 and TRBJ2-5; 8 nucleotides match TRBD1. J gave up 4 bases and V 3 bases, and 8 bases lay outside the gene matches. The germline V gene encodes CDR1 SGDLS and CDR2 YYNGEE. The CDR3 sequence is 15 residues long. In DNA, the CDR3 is TGTGCCAGCAGCGGGACAGGGTATTTCGGAGAGACCCAGTACTTC. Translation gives CASSGTGYFGETQYF.

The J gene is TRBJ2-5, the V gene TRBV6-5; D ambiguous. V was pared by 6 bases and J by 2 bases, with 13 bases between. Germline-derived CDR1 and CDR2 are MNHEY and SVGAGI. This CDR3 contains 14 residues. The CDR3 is CASSLGHAQETQYF. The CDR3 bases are TGTGCCAGCAGCTTAGGGCACGCTCAAGAGACCCAGTACTTC.

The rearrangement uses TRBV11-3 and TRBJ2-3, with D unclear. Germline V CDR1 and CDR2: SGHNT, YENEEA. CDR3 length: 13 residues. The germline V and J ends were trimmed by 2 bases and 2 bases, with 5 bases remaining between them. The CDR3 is CASSLLATDTQYF. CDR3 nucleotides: TGTGCCAGCAGCTTACTGGCCACAGATACGCAGTATTTT.

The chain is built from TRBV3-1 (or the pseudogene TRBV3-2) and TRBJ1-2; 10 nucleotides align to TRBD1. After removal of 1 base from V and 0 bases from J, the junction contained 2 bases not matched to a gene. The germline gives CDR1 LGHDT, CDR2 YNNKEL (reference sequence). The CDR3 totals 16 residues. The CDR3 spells CASSQGGQGTNYGYTF. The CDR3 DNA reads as TGTGCCAGCAGCCAAGGGGGACAGGGGACTAACTATGGCTACACCTTC.

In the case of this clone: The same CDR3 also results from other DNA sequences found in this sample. DNA of the CDR3: TGTGCCAGCAGTTTAGGGGCCAGCTCCTACAATGAGCAGTTCTTC. Translation gives CASSLGASSYNEQFF. The V gene is TRBV27, the J gene TRBJ2-1, with TRBD1 as a possible D gene (5 bases). The germline V and J ends were trimmed by 2 bases and 0 bases, with 8 bases remaining between them. The CDR3 is 15 amino acids. Germline V gene data show CDR1 as MNHEY and CDR2 as SMNVEV (reference sequence).

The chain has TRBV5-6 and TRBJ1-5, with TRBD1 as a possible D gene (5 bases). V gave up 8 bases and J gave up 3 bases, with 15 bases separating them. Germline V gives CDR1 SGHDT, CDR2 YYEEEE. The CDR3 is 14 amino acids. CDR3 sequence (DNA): TGTGCCAGTTCACAAGGGACGTTCAATCAGCCCCAGCATTTT. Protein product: CASSQGTFNQPQHF. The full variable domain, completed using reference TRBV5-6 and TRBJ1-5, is DAGVTQSPTHLIKTRGQQVTLRCSPKSGHDTVSWYQQALGQGPQFIFQYYEEEERQRGNFPDRFSGHQFPNYSSELNVNALLLGDSALYLCASSQGTFNQPQHFGDGTRLSIL.

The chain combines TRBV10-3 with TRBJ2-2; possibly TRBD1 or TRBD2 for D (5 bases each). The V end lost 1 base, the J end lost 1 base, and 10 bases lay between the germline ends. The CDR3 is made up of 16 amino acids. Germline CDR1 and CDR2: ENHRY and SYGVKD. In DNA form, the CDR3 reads TGTGCCATCAGTGAGTTGGGACGGCGGAACACCGGGGAGCTGTTTTTT. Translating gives CAISELGRRNTGELFF.

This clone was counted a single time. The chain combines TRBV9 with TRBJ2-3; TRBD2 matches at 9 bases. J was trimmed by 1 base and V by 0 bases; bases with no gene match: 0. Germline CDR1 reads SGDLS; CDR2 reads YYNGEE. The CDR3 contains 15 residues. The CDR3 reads CASSVVAGGTDTQYF. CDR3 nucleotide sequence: TGTGCCAGCAGCGTAGTAGCGGGAGGCACAGATACGCAGTATTTT.

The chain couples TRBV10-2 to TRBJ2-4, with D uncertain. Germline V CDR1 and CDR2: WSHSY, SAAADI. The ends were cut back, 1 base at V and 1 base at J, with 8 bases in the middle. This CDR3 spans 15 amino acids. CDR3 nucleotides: TGCGCCAGCAGTGAGTGGCTAGATGCCAAAAACATTCAGTACTTC. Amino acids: CASSEWLDAKNIQYF.

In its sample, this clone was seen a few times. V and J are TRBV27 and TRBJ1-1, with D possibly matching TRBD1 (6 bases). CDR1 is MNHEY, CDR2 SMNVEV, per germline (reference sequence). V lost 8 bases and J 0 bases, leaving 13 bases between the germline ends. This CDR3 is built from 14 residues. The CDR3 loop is CASRRGALNTEAFF. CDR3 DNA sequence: TGTGCCAGCCGCCGGGGGGCGCTGAACACTGAAGCTTTCTTT.

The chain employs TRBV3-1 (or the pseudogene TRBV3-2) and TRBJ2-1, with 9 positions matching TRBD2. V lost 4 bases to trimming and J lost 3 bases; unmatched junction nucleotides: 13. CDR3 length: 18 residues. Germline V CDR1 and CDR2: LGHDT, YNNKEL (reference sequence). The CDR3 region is CASSRRGSGSPIYNEQFF. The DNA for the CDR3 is TGTGCCAGCAGCCGCAGGGGTAGCGGGAGCCCAATCTACAATGAGCAGTTCTTC.

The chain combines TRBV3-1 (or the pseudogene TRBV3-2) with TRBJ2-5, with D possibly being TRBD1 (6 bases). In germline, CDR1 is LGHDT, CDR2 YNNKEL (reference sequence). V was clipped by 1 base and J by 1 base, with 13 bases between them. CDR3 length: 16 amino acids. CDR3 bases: TGTGCCAGCAGCCAAGTAGGGGGTGGGGGCCAAGAGACCCAGTACTTC. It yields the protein CASSQVGGGGQETQYF.